This T cell receptor beta chain comes out of a study of T cells after somatic rescue of genetic block (TCRdb year 2020). Study-level background: The study assessed how robust, over the long term, a T-cell system was when the system had developed through somatic rescue of a genetic block in T-cell development.

V is cut back by 3 bases and J by 3 bases, with 13 bases in the junction unmatched. The CDR1 and CDR2 encoded by the germline V gene are MGHRA and YSYEKL. The CDR3 numbers 17 residues from cysteine through phenylalanine. The DNA shown is the 51-base CDR3, in frame from base 1. Preparation of the library involved the immunoSEQ multiplex PCR assay. The clones in this table, taken by TCRdb from immuneACCESS, are in-frame only. Not every clone is retained; where verified, under half of the shortfall comes from an unresolved V gene, and the cause of the rest is unknown. The sample records about 120,000 clones, 75% to 95% of which are singletons. Together, the top ten hold around 1.5% of the sample. Comment on this clone: The specificity of this receptor is unknown. Base qualities are not at hand, and no much larger clone is one base apart.

Sequencing was carried out using peripheral blood mononuclear cells (PBMCs). This receptor was obtained from a woman aged 18-29 years. The sequence links TRBV4-1 to TRBJ2-7; TRBD2 fits 8 bases in the junction. The sequenced DNA: TGCGCCAGCAGCCAGCATAGCGTAGCGGGGCTGGGCTACGAGCAGTACTTC. It is translated as CASSQHSVAGLGYEQYF.